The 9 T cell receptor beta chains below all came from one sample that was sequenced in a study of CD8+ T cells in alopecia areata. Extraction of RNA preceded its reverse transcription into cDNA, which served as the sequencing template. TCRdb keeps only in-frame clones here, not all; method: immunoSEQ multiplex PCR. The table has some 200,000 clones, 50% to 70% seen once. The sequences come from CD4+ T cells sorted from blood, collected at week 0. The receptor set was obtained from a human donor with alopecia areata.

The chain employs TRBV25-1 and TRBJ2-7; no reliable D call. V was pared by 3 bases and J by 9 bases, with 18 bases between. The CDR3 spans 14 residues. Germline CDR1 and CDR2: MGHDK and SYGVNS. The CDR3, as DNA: TGTGCCAGCAGTGACCGGGCTCCCCCCTGGGGGCAGTACTTC. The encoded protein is CASSDRAPPWGQYF.

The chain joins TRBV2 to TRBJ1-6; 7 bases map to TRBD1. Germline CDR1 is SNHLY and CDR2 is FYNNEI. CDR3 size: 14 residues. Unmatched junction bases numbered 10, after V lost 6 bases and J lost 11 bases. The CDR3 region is CASSLQGTRTPLHF. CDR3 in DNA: TGTGCCAGCAGCTTACAGGGGACTAGGACACCCCTCCACTTT.

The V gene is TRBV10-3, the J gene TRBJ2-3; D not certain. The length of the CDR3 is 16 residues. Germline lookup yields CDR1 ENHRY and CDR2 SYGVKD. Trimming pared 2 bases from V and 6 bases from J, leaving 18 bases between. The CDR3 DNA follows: TGTGCCATCAGTGAGCGGGCCCAGATCGTAGGTGATACGCAGTATTTT. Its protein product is CAISERAQIVGDTQYF.

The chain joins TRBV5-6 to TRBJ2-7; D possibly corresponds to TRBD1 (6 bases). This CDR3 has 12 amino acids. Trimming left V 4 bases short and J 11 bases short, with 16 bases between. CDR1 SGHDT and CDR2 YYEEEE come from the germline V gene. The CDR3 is CASSLQGLGKYF. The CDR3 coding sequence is TGTGCCAGCAGCCTACAGGGCTTAGGCAAGTACTTC.

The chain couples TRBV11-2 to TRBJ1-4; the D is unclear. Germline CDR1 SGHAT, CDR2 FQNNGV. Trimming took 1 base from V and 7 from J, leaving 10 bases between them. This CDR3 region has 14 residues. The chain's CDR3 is CASSLVTPPEKLFF. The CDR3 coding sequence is TGTGCCAGCAGCTTAGTGACTCCGCCTGAAAAACTGTTTTTT.

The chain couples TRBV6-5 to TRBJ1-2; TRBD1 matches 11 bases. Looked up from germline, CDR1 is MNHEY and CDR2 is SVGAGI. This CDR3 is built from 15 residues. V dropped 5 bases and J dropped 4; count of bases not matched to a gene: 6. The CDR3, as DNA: TGTGCCAGCAGTCACCGGACAGGGGGCATCTATGGCTACACCTTC. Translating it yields CASSHRTGGIYGYTF.

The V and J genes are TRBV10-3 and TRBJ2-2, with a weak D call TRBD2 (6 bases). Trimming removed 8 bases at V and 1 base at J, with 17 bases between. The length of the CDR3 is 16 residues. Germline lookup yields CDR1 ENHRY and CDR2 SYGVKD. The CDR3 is CAIPRGSGMNTGELFF. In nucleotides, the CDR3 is TGTGCCATCCCCCGGGGGTCGGGGATGAACACCGGGGAGCTGTTTTTT.

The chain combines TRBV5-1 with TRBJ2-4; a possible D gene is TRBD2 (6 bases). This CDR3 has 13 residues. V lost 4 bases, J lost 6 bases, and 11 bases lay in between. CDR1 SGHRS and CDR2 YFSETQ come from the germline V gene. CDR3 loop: CASSVDGGNIQYF. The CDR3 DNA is TGCGCCAGCAGCGTCGACGGGGGAAACATTCAGTACTTC.

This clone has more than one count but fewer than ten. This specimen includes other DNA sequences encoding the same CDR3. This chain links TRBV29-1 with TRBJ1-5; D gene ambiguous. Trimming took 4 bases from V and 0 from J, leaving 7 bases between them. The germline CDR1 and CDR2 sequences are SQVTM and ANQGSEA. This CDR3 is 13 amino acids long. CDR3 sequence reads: CSVGGNSNQPQHF. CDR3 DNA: TGCAGCGTTGGTGGGAATAGCAATCAGCCCCAGCATTTT.